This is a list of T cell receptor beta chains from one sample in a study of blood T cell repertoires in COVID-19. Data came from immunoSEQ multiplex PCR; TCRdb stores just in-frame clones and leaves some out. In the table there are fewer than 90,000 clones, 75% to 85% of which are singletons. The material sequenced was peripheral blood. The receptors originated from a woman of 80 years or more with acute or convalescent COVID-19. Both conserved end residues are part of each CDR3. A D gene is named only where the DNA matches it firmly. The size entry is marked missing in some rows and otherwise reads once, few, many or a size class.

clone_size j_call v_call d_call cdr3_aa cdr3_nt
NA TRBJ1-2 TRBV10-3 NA CAISESQTVYGYTF TGTGCCATCAGTGAAAGTCAGACAGTCTATGGCTACACCTTC
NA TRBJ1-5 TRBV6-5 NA CASKGGGRGNQPQHF TGTGCCAGCAAGGGGGGGGGCAGGGGCAATCAGCCCCAGCATTTT
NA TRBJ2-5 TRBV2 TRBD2 CASSGLAGGASETQYF TGTGCCAGCAGCGGACTAGCGGGGGGGGCCAGTGAGACCCAGTACTTC
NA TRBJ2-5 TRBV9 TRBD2 CASSVMGGQETQYF TGTGCCAGCAGCGTCATGGGGGGGCAAGAGACCCAGTACTTC
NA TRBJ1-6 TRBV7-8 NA CASSLLIGANSPLHF TGTGCCAGCAGCTTATTGATTGGGGCGAATTCACCCCTCCACTTT
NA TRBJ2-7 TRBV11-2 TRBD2 CASGPGVIPSGKGYEQYF TGTGCCAGCGGACCCGGCGTGATCCCTAGCGGGAAAGGGTACGAGCAGTACTTC
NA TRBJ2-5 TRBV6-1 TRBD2 CASSEGLAAEETQYF TGTGCCAGCAGTGAAGGACTAGCGGCTGAAGAGACCCAGTACTTC
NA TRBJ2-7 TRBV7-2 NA CASSLGLSSYEQYF TGTGCCAGCAGCTTAGGATTGAGTTCCTACGAGCAGTACTTC
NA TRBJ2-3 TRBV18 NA CASSPSTDTQYF TGTGCCAGCTCACCATCGACAGATACGCAGTATTTT
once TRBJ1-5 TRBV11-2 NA CASSFLGEPQHF TGTGCCAGCAGCTTCCTCGGGGAGCCCCAGCATTTT
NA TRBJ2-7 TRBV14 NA CASSQFDEQYF TGTGCCAGCAGCCAATTCGACGAGCAGTACTTC
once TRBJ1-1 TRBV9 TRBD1 CASSPGQGVTEAFF TGTGCCAGCAGCCCTGGACAGGGTGTGACTGAAGCTTTCTTT
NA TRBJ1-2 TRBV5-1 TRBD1 CASSIGGDRVLSGYTF TGCGCCAGCAGCATAGGGGGCGACAGGGTGTTGAGTGGCTACACCTTC
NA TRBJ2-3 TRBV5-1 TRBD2 CASSSGLAITDTQYF TGCGCCAGCAGCTCGGGACTAGCGATCACAGATACGCAGTATTTT
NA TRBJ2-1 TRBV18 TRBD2 CASSPDWGGNEQFF TGTGCCAGCTCACCAGATTGGGGGGGCAATGAGCAGTTCTTC
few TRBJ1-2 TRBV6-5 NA CASSYVPQGYGYTF TGTGCCAGCAGTTATGTCCCTCAGGGCTATGGCTACACCTTC
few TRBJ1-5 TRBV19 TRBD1 CASSLTGGANQPQHF TGTGCCAGTAGTCTGACAGGGGGGGCCAATCAGCCCCAGCATTTT
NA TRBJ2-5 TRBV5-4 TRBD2 CASTRASGSRVETQYF TGTGCCAGCACCAGGGCTAGCGGGAGTAGGGTAGAGACCCAGTACTTC
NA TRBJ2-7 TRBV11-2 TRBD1 CASSKLPGQTYEQYF TGTGCCAGCAGCAAACTTCCGGGACAGACCTACGAGCAGTACTTC
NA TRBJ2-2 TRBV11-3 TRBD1 CASSLGAGTGETGELFF TGTGCCAGCAGCTTAGGAGCCGGGACAGGGGAAACCGGGGAGCTGTTTTTT
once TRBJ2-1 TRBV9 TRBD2 CASSASGLLSYNEQFF TGTGCCAGCAGCGCTAGCGGACTCCTATCCTACAATGAGCAGTTCTTC
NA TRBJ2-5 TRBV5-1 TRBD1 CASSLVVGQGASTQYF TGCGCCAGCAGCTTGGTGGTCGGACAGGGGGCTTCGACCCAGTACTTC